The 22 T cell receptor beta chains reported below all come from one sample, sequenced in a study of CD8+ T cells in alopecia areata. The treatment here: oral pan-JAK inhibitor, 5-10 mg twice daily. RNA extraction and reverse transcription yielded cDNA as sequencing template. TCRdb's copy holds only in-frame clones and misses some; the assay was immunoSEQ multiplex PCR. The data hold about 210,000 clones, with 64% observed a single time. The sequences come from CD4+ T cells sorted from blood, collected at week 4, from a patient treated with tofacitinib. These receptor sequences come from a human donor with alopecia areata.

The chain recombines TRBV7-6 with TRBJ2-5, with D hard to call. Trimming removed 5 bases at V and 4 bases at J, with 8 bases between. Germline V lookup: CDR1 SGHVS, CDR2 FNYEAQ. The CDR3 sequence is 12 residues long. DNA of the CDR3: TGTGCCAGCAGCCGCTGGGGAGAGACCCAGTACTTC. Its translation is CASSRWGETQYF.

This clone has only a few counts. The rearrangement links TRBV18 to TRBJ1-5, with TRBD1 matching over 9 bases. Germline CDR1 is KGHSH and CDR2 is LQKENI. The CDR3 extends over 17 amino acids. The V segment lost 3 bases and the J segment 5 bases; nucleotides outside the gene matches: 11. The CDR3 region is CASSPFSSDRGDQPQHF. CDR3 DNA sequence: TGTGCCAGCTCACCGTTCTCTTCGGACAGGGGAGATCAGCCCCAGCATTTT.

This clone showed up just once. The gene calls are TRBV4-1 and TRBJ2-1, with 9 bases fitting TRBD2. The germline CDR1 and CDR2 sequences are MGHRA and YSYEKL. J gave up 7 bases and V 2 bases, and 0 bases lay outside the gene matches. This CDR3 comprises 13 residues. CDR3 bases: TGCGCCAGCAGCCAACTAGCGGGGAATGAGCAGTTCTTC. This translates into CASSQLAGNEQFF.

The table lists this clone with a few counts. This sequence joins TRBV6-5 and TRBJ2-5; D not certain. Germline lookup yields CDR1 MNHEY and CDR2 SVGAGI. CDR3 size: 13 residues. V lost 6 bases to trimming and J lost 4 bases, with 12 bases between them. In DNA, the CDR3 is TGTGCCAGCAGGCGCCCGTTGGGAGAGACCCAGTACTTC. Its protein product is CASRRPLGETQYF.

The chain combines TRBV20-1 with TRBJ2-3; D ambiguous. The CDR3 has 11 residues. From germline, CDR1 is DFQATT and CDR2 SNEGSKA (reference sequence). V was pared by 5 bases and J by 3 bases, with 6 bases between. CDR3 loop: CSALPTDTQYF. As DNA, the CDR3 is TGCAGTGCTCTTCCTACAGATACGCAGTATTTT.

The chain joins TRBV6-1 to TRBJ1-5; perhaps TRBD1 as D (6 bases). V was cut by 7 bases and J by 4 bases, with 11 bases left in between. Germline assignment: CDR1 MNHNS and CDR2 SASEGT. The CDR3 extends over 13 amino acids. CDR3 loop: CASTTDRNQPQHF. DNA for the CDR3: TGTGCCAGCACTACGGACAGAAATCAGCCCCAGCATTTT.

This chain uses TRBV18 with TRBJ1-5; D uncertain. This CDR3 comprises 15 residues. The V gene lost 2 bases and the J gene lost 2 bases, with 10 bases spanning the gap. Germline lookup yields CDR1 KGHSH and CDR2 LQKENI. The CDR3 DNA follows: TGTGCCAGCTCACCAAGCCTGCAGGGCAATCAGCCCCAGCATTTT. It encodes CASSPSLQGNQPQHF.

This clone was seen a few times. This chain links TRBV7-2 with TRBJ1-2; 8 nucleotides line up with TRBD1. CDR1 and CDR2 (germline): SGHTA, FQGNSA. V lost 5 bases to trimming and J lost 8 bases; unmatched junction nucleotides: 10. CDR3 length equals 14 residues. The CDR3 DNA reads as TGTGCCAGCAGCCTACAGGGGGGCTCGTGGGGCTACACCTTC. It translates to CASSLQGGSWGYTF.

The V and J genes are TRBV19 and TRBJ1-5; D is perhaps TRBD1 (5 bases). The length of the CDR3 is 13 residues. Germline V gene sequence: CDR1 LNHDA, CDR2 SQIVND (reference sequence). Trimming left V 3 bases short and J 7 bases short, with 10 bases between. The CDR3 region is CASSMQGNQPQHF. Here the CDR3 DNA reads TGTGCCAGTAGTATGCAGGGTAACCAGCCCCAGCATTTT. Variable domain in full (rest from reference TRBV19 and TRBJ1-5): DGGITQSPKYLFRKEGQNVTLSCEQNLNHDAMYWYRQDPGQGLRLIYYSQIVNDFQKGDIAEGYSVSREKKESFPLTVTSAQKNPTAFYLCASSMQGNQPQHFGDGTRLSIL.

This chain links TRBV23-1 with TRBJ1-5; 10 bases agree with TRBD1. TRBV23-1 is known as an ORF, though its function is uncertain. The CDR3 contains 16 residues. Trimming took 9 bases from V and 7 from J; bases not matched to a gene: 15. CDR3 nucleotide sequence: TGCGCCAGACGACCGGGACAGGGGTATCGGAACCAGCCCCAGCATTTT. It yields the protein CARRPGQGYRNQPQHF.

V is TRBV7-9 and J is TRBJ2-1; 7 nucleotides agree with TRBD2. CDR1 is SEHNR, CDR2 FQNEAQ, per germline (reference sequence). Trimming at V came to 3 bases and at J to 5 bases, leaving 7 bases not matched to a gene. This CDR3 is built from 15 residues. Here the CDR3 reads CASSFSSGAHNEQFF. CDR3 coding DNA: TGTGCCAGCAGCTTTTCAAGCGGGGCCCACAATGAGCAGTTCTTC.

The chain carries TRBV9 and TRBJ1-2; perhaps TRBD1 as D (6 bases). V gave up 0 bases and J gave up 2 bases, with 11 bases separating them. The CDR3 loop spans 15 amino acids. Germline values: CDR1 SGDLS, CDR2 YYNGEE. This CDR3 is CASSVAGQGNYGYTF. The CDR3 DNA reads TGTGCCAGCAGCGTAGCGGGCCAGGGGAACTATGGCTACACCTTC.

The V and J genes are TRBV10-3 and TRBJ1-2, with TRBD1 matching 10 bases. CDR3 size: 15 residues. Trimming removed 10 bases from V and 5 bases from J; junction bases left unmatched: 13. The germline V gene has CDR1 ENHRY and CDR2 SYGVKD. CDR3 amino acids: CATDGRDRGRYGYTF. In nucleotides, the CDR3 is TGTGCCACCGACGGAAGGGACAGGGGAAGATATGGCTACACCTTC.

Turning to this clone: One end of the junction varies from germline; a read error may be responsible. Other DNA sequences within the sample encode an identical CDR3. The V gene is TRBV7-7, the J gene TRBJ2-5; D is unresolved. Germline V gives CDR1 SSHAT, CDR2 FNYEAQ (reference sequence). The CDR3 length is 13 residues. This CDR3 reads CASSLDSQETQYF. The CDR3, as DNA: TGTGCTAGCAGCTTAGATTCCCAAGAGACCCAGTACTTC.

The chain has TRBV4-2 and TRBJ1-1; D unresolved. The V end was cut by 0 bases, the J end by 6 bases, with 11 bases between. The CDR3 extends over 14 amino acids. Germline V gives CDR1 LGHNA, CDR2 YNFKEQ. CDR3 sequence (DNA): TGTGCCAGCAGCCAAGATTACGGCCCCGCTGAAGCTTTCTTT. It encodes CASSQDYGPAEAFF.

In DNA form, the CDR3 reads TGTGCCAGCAGCTCACAGGGTTCTGTTGATCAGCCCCAGCATTTT. This sequence encodes CASSSQGSVDQPQHF. The gene calls are TRBV9 and TRBJ1-5; TRBD1 might be the D (6 bases). The CDR3 loop spans 15 amino acids. V gave up 4 bases and J gave up 5 bases, with 16 bases separating them. The V gene's germline CDR1 is SGDLS and CDR2 YYNGEE.

V usage is TRBV5-6 and J usage is TRBJ2-7; TRBD1 matches at 7 bases. CDR3 length equals 13 residues. V shed 4 bases and J 2 bases; nucleotides not matched to a gene: 3. CDR1 and CDR2 (germline): SGHDT, YYEEEE. CDR3 in DNA: TGTGCCAGCAGCCACGGGACAGCCTACGAGCAGTACTTC. It codes for CASSHGTAYEQYF.

This clone has more than one count but fewer than ten. Here the CDR3 DNA reads TGTGCCGCGACACCCTCGTTGGGGACTGAAGCTTTCTTT. Its translation is CAATPSLGTEAFF. The V gene is TRBV7-9, the J gene TRBJ1-1, with D unresolved. Germline-derived CDR1 and CDR2 are SEHNR and FQNEAQ (reference sequence). The ends were cut back, 11 bases at V and 5 bases at J, with 18 bases in the middle. CDR3 size: 13 residues.

V gene TRBV29-1 combines with J gene TRBJ1-5, with TRBD1 identical over 9 bases. Germline CDR1 reads SQVTM; CDR2 reads ANQGSEA. V shed 3 bases, J shed 0 bases, and the junction held 6 bases outside the gene matches. The CDR3 extends over 16 amino acids. CDR3 bases: TGCAGCGTTGATCGACAGGGGGGTTATAGCAATCAGCCCCAGCATTTT. This sequence encodes CSVDRQGGYSNQPQHF.

This chain connects TRBV4-2 to TRBJ1-1; D ambiguous. CDR1 is LGHNA and CDR2 is YNFKEQ in the germline V gene. Trimming took 0 bases from V and 3 from J, leaving 11 bases between them. This CDR3 region has 15 residues. DNA for the CDR3: TGTGCCAGCAGCCAAGATCCGTTCGTCGACACTGAAGCTTTCTTT. This codes for CASSQDPFVDTEAFF.

The CDR3 DNA is TGTGCCATCAGCGAGGGACAGAAGAACACCGGGGAGCTGTTTTTT. This sequence encodes CAISEGQKNTGELFF. V usage is TRBV10-3 and J usage is TRBJ2-2; 7 nucleotides line up with TRBD1. J lost 1 base, V lost 6 bases, and 5 bases had no gene match. This CDR3 region has 15 residues. The germline gives CDR1 ENHRY, CDR2 SYGVKD.

This rearrangement joins TRBV11-1 to TRBJ1-6; a weak D match, TRBD1 (5 bases). This CDR3 has 13 residues. Trimming took off 1 base at V and 9 bases at J, with 7 bases between the two ends. Germline V lookup: CDR1 SGHAT, CDR2 FQDESV (reference sequence). The CDR3 loop is CASSLDRSSPLHF. The CDR3 region has the DNA TGTGCCAGCAGCTTAGACAGGAGTTCACCCCTCCACTTT.